This T cell receptor beta chain is from a study of blood T cell repertoires in COVID-19. Per germline, CDR1 LNHDA and CDR2 SQIVND (reference sequence). The CDR3 sequence is 14 residues long. The V end was cut by 1 base, the J end by 8 bases, with 14 bases between. Data came from immunoSEQ multiplex PCR; TCRdb stores just in-frame clones and leaves some out. The sample lists approximately 200,000 clones, 88% occurring once. The sequence derives from a woman between 25 and 40 years old who had been exposed to COVID-19. The sequencing input was PBMCs or T cells enriched from blood (not recorded which). The gene calls are TRBV19 and TRBJ1-2; D uncertain. The chain's CDR3 is CASSIGATVLGYTF. As DNA, the CDR3 is TGTGCCAGTAGTATAGGGGCTACAGTTTTAGGCTACACCTTC.